This is a list of T cell receptor beta chains from one sample in a study of cytomegalovirus exposure and HLA in healthy donors. Profiled with immunoSEQ multiplex PCR; TCRdb holds only in-frame clones, not every one. The table lists some 87,000 clones, 60% to 80% of them singletons, with over 13% in the top ten. Material for sequencing was PBMCs. Receptors originate from a woman aged 45 to 65 in good health and CMV-seropositive. The CDR3 runs from the conserved cysteine through the conserved F or W. D genes are given only for firm matches. A clone size is listed for some rows: how often the clone was seen (once, few, many), or a class if it is expanded.

TRBJ2-7 | TRBD2 | few | TRBV19 | TGTGCCAGTAGCCCGCTTGGGACTACCCGCTCCTACGAGCAGTACTTC | CASSPLGTTRSYEQYF
TRBJ2-3 | . | once | TRBV6-5 | TGTGCCAGCAGTCAGGGGAGGGGGAGAACAGATACGCAGTATTTT | CASSQGRGRTDTQYF
TRBJ1-1 | . | . | TRBV7-7 | TGTGCCAGCAGCTTAGATGGGGGGTCGCGGGCTTTCTTT | CASSLDGGSRAFF
TRBJ2-3 | . | few | TRBV5-1 | TGCGCCAGCAGCTCACAGGTTGGTCTCACAGATACGCAGTATTTT | CASSSQVGLTDTQYF
TRBJ2-5 | . | . | TRBV2 | TGTGCCAGCAGGAATCGGGACACACGGCCGACGGCCCAGTACTTC | CASRNRDTRPTAQYF
TRBJ1-1 | . | . | TRBV6-5 | TGTGCCAGCAGTTATGGGAGCACTGAAGCTTTCTTT | CASSYGSTEAFF
TRBJ2-5 | . | . | TRBV10-2 | TGCGCCAGCAGTGAGTCGAATAGGGGGCAGTACTTC | CASSESNRGQYF
TRBJ2-1 | . | . | TRBV4-1 | TGCGCCAGCAGCCAAGTAGTCGGTTCGTTGTTCTTC | CASSQVVGSLFF
TRBJ2-1 | TRBD1 | . | TRBV19 | TGTGCCAGTAGTTTCTCGGGACAGACTTACAATGAGCAGTTCTTC | CASSFSGQTYNEQFF
TRBJ2-5 | . | few | TRBV9 | TGTGCCAGCAGCTTCCCGGGAAGGCAGTACTTC | CASSFPGRQYF
TRBJ1-5 | TRBD1 | . | TRBV18 | TGTGCCAGCTCACCGACAGGGTCCCAGCCCCAGCATTTT | CASSPTGSQPQHF
TRBJ2-7 | TRBD1 | once | TRBV19 | TGTGCCAGTAAACCTGGACAGGGTTCCTACGAGCAGTACTTC | CASKPGQGSYEQYF
TRBJ1-1 | TRBD1 | . | TRBV5-1 | TGCGCCAGCAGCCAGTCGACAGGGAGGACTGAAGCTTTCTTT | CASSQSTGRTEAFF
TRBJ2-5 | TRBD2 | . | TRBV30 | TGTGCCGGAAAGGCGGGTAGCGGGGGCCAAGAGACCCAGTACTTC | CAGKAGSGGQETQYF
TRBJ1-2 | . | . | TRBV7-9 | TGTGCCAGCAGACCAGGGGAAAGCATCGCCTACACCTTC | CASRPGESIAYTF
TRBJ1-6 | . | . | TRBV30 | TGTGCCTGGAGTGGGAGCATATACCGTTCACCCCTCCACTTT | CAWSGSIYRSPLHF
TRBJ2-1 | . | . | TRBV19 | TGTGCCAGTAGTATAGACAGGGCCTCCTACAATGAGCAGTTCTTC | CASSIDRASYNEQFF
TRBJ2-7 | . | . | TRBV7-9 | TGTGCCAGCAGCTTTGGGGGGAGTCGGTACGAGCAGTACTTC | CASSFGGSRYEQYF
TRBJ1-1 | . | few | TRBV5-1 | TGCGCCAGCAGCTTGGGGGCGGGGGCGGATGAAGCTTTCTTT | CASSLGAGADEAFF
TRBJ2-1 | TRBD1 | . | TRBV5-1 | TGCGCCAGCAAGGTGACAGGGGATGTCCATGAGCAGTTCTTC | CASKVTGDVHEQFF
TRBJ2-5 | . | . | TRBV7-9 | TGTGCCAGCAGCTTAGCAAGAGGAGGGGTGGAGACCCAGTACTTC | CASSLARGGVETQYF
TRBJ2-7 | TRBD1 | . | TRBV18 | TGTGCCAGCTCACCGACAGGGAACTCCTACGAGCAGTACTTC | CASSPTGNSYEQYF
TRBJ2-7 | TRBD2 | few | TRBV6-1 | TGTGCCACAAGGACTAGCGGGAGGTACGAGCAGTACTTC | CATRTSGRYEQYF
TRBJ2-3 | TRBD1 | . | TRBV6-6 | TGTGCCAGCAGTCTCGACAGGGTAGGCACAGATACGCAGTATTTT | CASSLDRVGTDTQYF
TRBJ2-7 | TRBD1 | . | TRBV28 | TGTGCCAGCAGTTTAGAGGGACAGGGTCTATACGAGCAGTACTTC | CASSLEGQGLYEQYF
TRBJ1-5 | . | . | TRBV18 | TGTGCCAGCTCACCTACAAGTGCCGATAGCAATCAGCCCCAGCATTTT | CASSPTSADSNQPQHF
TRBJ2-3 | TRBD1 | . | TRBV13 | TGTGCCAGCAGCTTAGGACAGGACAGGGGGCGCTGGGAAACGCAGTATTTT | CASSLGQDRGRWETQYF
TRBJ2-3 | . | . | TRBV19 | TGTGCCAGTAGTGGGACTAGCACAGATACGCAGTATTTT | CASSGTSTDTQYF
TRBJ2-7 | TRBD2 | . | TRBV29-1 | TGCAGCGTCCTAGCGGGAGTGGACGACGAGCAGTACTTC | CSVLAGVDDEQYF
TRBJ1-3 | . | medium-sized | TRBV6-6 | TGTGCCAGCGGTTCGGGGAACACCATATATTTT | CASGSGNTIYF
TRBJ2-5 | TRBD1 | . | TRBV5-6 | TGTGCCAGCAGCCCCACAGGGGTCGAGACCCAGTACTTC | CASSPTGVETQYF
TRBJ2-7 | TRBD1 | . | TRBV28 | TGTGCCAGCAGTTTAGCAGGGGGCGCCTACGAGCAGTACTTC | CASSLAGGAYEQYF